Below, 22 T cell receptor beta chains from the same sample are listed, as sequenced in a study of blood T cell repertoires in COVID-19. Method: immunoSEQ multiplex PCR; TCRdb's copy keeps in-frame clones and lacks some. The data show more than 85,000 clones, with approximately 85% seen just once and 16% held by the top ten. The source material was peripheral blood. These receptors were obtained from a woman aged 55-70 years with acute or convalescent COVID-19.

This CDR3 reads CASSQEAGLSTDTQYF. The CDR3 region has the DNA TGTGCCAGCAGCCAAGAAGCGGGACTTAGCACAGATACGCAGTATTTT. The V call is TRBV4-2, the J call TRBJ2-3; 7 nucleotides match TRBD2. Germline loops: CDR1 LGHNA, CDR2 YNFKEQ. This CDR3 contains 16 residues. With 0 bases clipped from V and 0 bases from J, the junction kept 3 bases outside the gene matches.

J is TRBJ1-5 and V is TRBV5-5, with a tentative D call TRBD1 (6 bases). The CDR3 covers 13 residues. Germline V gives CDR1 SGHKS, CDR2 YYEKEE (reference sequence). Trimming pared 2 bases from V and 4 bases from J, leaving 7 bases between. The CDR3: CASSFTGNQPQHF. The CDR3 DNA sequence: TGTGCCAGCAGCTTTACAGGGAATCAGCCCCAGCATTTT. Full variable domain (remainder filled in from reference TRBV5-5 and TRBJ1-5): DAGVTQSPTHLIKTRGQQVTLRCSPISGHKSVSWYQQVLGQGPQFIFQYYEKEERGRGNFPDRFSARQFPNYSSELNVNALLLGDSALYLCASSFTGNQPQHFGDGTRLSIL.

The rearrangement links TRBV18 to TRBJ1-2; 7 nucleotides line up with TRBD1. This CDR3 contains 13 residues. CDR1 KGHSH and CDR2 LQKENI come from the germline V gene. J lost 8 bases, V lost 3 bases, and 6 bases had no gene match. This CDR3 reads CASSPEGARGYTF. As DNA, the CDR3 is TGTGCCAGCTCACCCGAGGGGGCAAGGGGCTACACCTTC.

The chain is built from TRBV28 and TRBJ1-2; TRBD1 matches at 8 bases. CDR1 and CDR2 (germline): MDHEN, SYDVKM. The CDR3 totals 14 residues. The V and J ends lost 4 bases and 6 bases, in that order; junction bases with no gene match: 7. The CDR3 protein is CASSSLPDRDGYTF. The CDR3, as DNA: TGTGCCAGCAGTTCCCTCCCGGACAGGGATGGCTACACCTTC.

The CDR3 DNA sequence: TGTGCCATCAGTGAGTTCGGGACAGGGCGTAATGAAAAACTGTTTTTT. This translates into CAISEFGTGRNEKLFF. The chain combines TRBV10-3 with TRBJ1-4, with 9 bases fitting TRBD1. Looked up from germline, CDR1 is ENHRY and CDR2 is SYGVKD. This CDR3 comprises 16 residues. J lost 4 bases, V lost 1 base, and 4 bases had no gene match.

This rearrangement joins TRBV19 to TRBJ1-5; possible D gene TRBD1, 5 bases. The CDR3 loop spans 15 amino acids. V was clipped by 4 bases and J by 6 bases, with 16 bases between them. Looked up from germline, CDR1 is LNHDA and CDR2 is SQIVND (reference sequence). CDR3 loop: CASSKAGRVGQPQHF. CDR3 bases: TGTGCCAGTAGTAAGGCAGGGAGGGTCGGTCAGCCCCAGCATTTT.

The gene calls are TRBV7-3 and TRBJ2-1, with D possibly TRBD2 on 5 matching bases. Trimming left V 4 bases short and J 10 bases short, with 14 bases between. Germline CDR1 and CDR2: SGHTA and FQGTGA. The CDR3 has 13 residues. The CDR3 loop is CASSSPGSKEQFF. CDR3 DNA: TGTGCCAGCAGCTCCCCGGGGTCTAAGGAGCAGTTCTTC.

This clone was detected only once. Written as DNA, the CDR3 is TGTGCCAGCAGCTTAGTCTACGGTGAGCAGTTCTTC. Its protein product is CASSLVYGEQFF. The rearrangement links TRBV7-2 to TRBJ2-1; D uncertain. V shed 1 base and J shed 9 bases, with 7 bases lying between them. This CDR3 region has 12 residues. CDR1 is SGHTA and CDR2 is FQGNSA in the germline V gene.

In DNA form, the CDR3 reads TGTGCCAGCAGTGATCGACAGGCTGAGGCCCAGTACTTC. Translated: CASSDRQAEAQYF. The chain combines TRBV27 with TRBJ2-5; maybe TRBD1 (6 bases). Per the germline V gene, CDR1 is MNHEY and CDR2 is SMNVEV (reference sequence). V was pared by 5 bases and J by 9 bases, with 16 bases between. This CDR3 has 13 residues.

The rearrangement uses TRBV5-6 and TRBJ1-3; tentatively, D is TRBD1 (5 bases). The germline V gene encodes CDR1 SGHDT and CDR2 YYEEEE. Trimming stripped 0 bases from V and 0 bases from J, with 10 bases between. The CDR3 has 16 amino acids. CDR3 region: CASSLGRGISGNTIYF. The CDR3 DNA reads TGTGCCAGCAGCTTGGGTAGGGGAATCTCTGGAAACACCATATATTTT.

This chain joins TRBV11-3 and TRBJ2-7; 9 positions agree with TRBD1. V gave up 5 bases and J gave up 6 bases; unmatched junction bases: 14. In germline, CDR1 is SGHNT, CDR2 YENEEA. There are 16 residues in the CDR3. The CDR3 DNA follows: TGTGCCAGCAGCGCGTTCCCGGGACAGGGAGGGGGCGAGCAGTACTTC. Translation: CASSAFPGQGGGEQYF.

The chain recombines TRBV24-1 with TRBJ2-2; D possibly corresponds to TRBD1 (6 bases). The CDR3 consists of 17 residues. Germline V gene lookup returns CDR1 KGHDR and CDR2 SFDVKD. Trimming shortened V by 4 bases and J by 2 bases, and 16 bases separated the two germline ends. DNA for the CDR3: TGTGCCACCAGTGACCATCTAACGGGACACAACACCGGGGAGCTGTTTTTT. It yields the protein CATSDHLTGHNTGELFF.

V and J are TRBV30 and TRBJ2-1, with 11 positions matching TRBD2. The V gene end was trimmed by 5 bases and the J gene end by 8 bases; junction bases not matched to a gene: 17. Germline V gene lookup returns CDR1 GTSNPN and CDR2 SVGIG (reference sequence). This CDR3 has 17 residues. The CDR3 here is CAWAEGFSGGAGDEQFF. The CDR3 coding sequence is TGTGCCTGGGCTGAAGGGTTTAGCGGGGGGGCCGGCGATGAGCAGTTCTTC.

This clone was picked up one time. The rearrangement joins TRBV7-2 to TRBJ2-1, with TRBD2 identical over 7 bases. This CDR3 contains 15 residues. V shed 3 bases, J shed 3 bases, and the junction held 5 bases outside the gene matches. The germline V gene encodes CDR1 SGHTA and CDR2 FQGNSA. The CDR3 region is CASSLGGANYNEQFF. CDR3 sequence (DNA): TGTGCCAGCAGCTTGGGAGGGGCTAACTACAATGAGCAGTTCTTC.

The J gene is TRBJ2-3, the V gene TRBV7-2; 12 positions agree with TRBD2. Looked up from germline, CDR1 is SGHTA and CDR2 is FQGNSA. Trimming took 2 bases from V and 4 from J; bases not matched to a gene: 7. The CDR3 has 17 residues. The CDR3 DNA is TGTGCCAGCAGCTTATTCCCGACTAGCGGGGGCGCAGATACGCAGTATTTT. Translation gives CASSLFPTSGGADTQYF.

Here the CDR3 reads CASSQGSNQPQHF. For the CDR3, the DNA is TGCGCCAGCAGTCAGGGTAGCAATCAGCCCCAGCATTTT. The chain is built from TRBV10-2 and TRBJ1-5, with D maybe TRBD1 (5 bases). Trimming took 5 bases from V and 0 from J, leaving 5 bases between them. The CDR3 covers 13 residues. CDR1 and CDR2 from the germline V gene are WSHSY and SAAADI.

The V gene is TRBV27, the J gene TRBJ2-5; a possible D gene is TRBD2 (5 bases). The germline V gene has CDR1 MNHEY and CDR2 SMNVEV (reference sequence). This CDR3 comprises 13 residues. The V and J ends lost 5 bases and 3 bases respectively, with 10 bases between them. CDR3 bases: TGTGCCAGCAGTCCCGACTACGAAGAGACCCAGTACTTC. Translated: CASSPDYEETQYF.

In this sample, this clone turned up once. The V and J genes are TRBV27 and TRBJ1-5, with D unresolved. CDR1 and CDR2 (germline): MNHEY, SMNVEV (reference sequence). The V and J ends lost 5 bases and 0 bases respectively, with 8 bases between them. This CDR3 region has 14 residues. The CDR3 loop reads CASSPGVSNQPQHF. In DNA form, the CDR3 reads TGTGCCAGCAGTCCCGGGGTTAGCAATCAGCCCCAGCATTTT.

V is TRBV19 and J is TRBJ2-7; 10 positions agree with TRBD2. V lost 4 bases and J lost 1; bases outside the gene matches: 13. CDR3 length: 18 amino acids. Germline loops: CDR1 LNHDA, CDR2 SQIVND (reference sequence). CDR3 sequence reads: CASSTSFLAGAFSYEQYF. For the CDR3, the DNA is TGTGCCAGTAGTACCAGCTTCCTAGCGGGGGCCTTTTCCTACGAGCAGTACTTC.

The chain recombines TRBV5-4 with TRBJ1-3, with D perhaps TRBD1 (5 bases). The V end was cut by 3 bases, the J end by 3 bases, with 10 bases between. Germline V gene data show CDR1 as SGHNT and CDR2 as YYREEE (reference sequence). There are 14 residues in the CDR3. CDR3 DNA: TGTGCCAGCAGCTCGACAGCCGATGGAAACACCATATATTTT. Translated: CASSSTADGNTIYF.

This rearrangement joins TRBV4-3 to TRBJ1-2, with 7 nucleotides matching TRBD1. Looked up from germline, CDR1 is LGHNA and CDR2 is YSLEER. Losses at the gene ends were 4 bases for V and 8 bases for J; bases not matched to a gene: 10. The CDR3 is made up of 14 amino acids. The CDR3 nucleotides are TGCGCCAGCAGCCCGGACCGGACAGGAGGCGGCTACACCTTC. This translates into CASSPDRTGGGYTF.

This clone has just one count. The CDR3 here is CASSVAGNNNSPLHF. The CDR3 nucleotides read TGTGCCAGCAGCGTGGCAGGGAATAATAATTCACCCCTCCACTTT. V and J are TRBV19 and TRBJ1-6, with D perhaps TRBD1 (5 bases). CDR1 and CDR2 from the germline V gene are LNHDA and SQIVND (reference sequence). V lost 9 bases and J lost 5, with 17 bases in between. The CDR3 length is 15 residues.